This T cell receptor beta chain was recovered during a study of blood T cell repertoires in COVID-19. Study overall: Samples of COVID-19 (acute and convalescent) were obtained from the United States, Italy and Spain. T cells, B-cell-depleted T cells, or PBMCs provided the cDNA or gDNA that served as material.

Germline V gives CDR1 MDHEN, CDR2 SYDVKM. The V end was cut by 2 bases, the J end by 4 bases, with 11 bases between. This CDR3 comprises 14 residues. Only in-frame clones appear in the TCRdb table, and some are missing; sequencing was by immunoSEQ multiplex PCR. The sample includes 250,000 or so clones, 75% to 85% seen only once; the top ten take roughly 4.7%. This TCR came from an older woman with acute or convalescent COVID-19. The sequenced material came from peripheral blood. The chain couples TRBV28 to TRBJ1-1; D might be TRBD1 (5 bases). The DNA of the CDR3 is TGTGCCAGCAGTTTAAGACATCAGGGCACTGAAGCTTTCTTT. Its protein product is CASSLRHQGTEAFF.